Presented here are 29 T cell receptor beta chains from one specimen sequenced in a study of response to subunit inactivated influenza vaccine. One entry per CDR3 protein results from TCRdb running MiXCR on the RT-PCR reads. This repertoire shows some 600,000 distinct CDR3 sequences, about 14% found once; its top ten account for about 7.6%. Source: PBMCs from blood, taken around 14 days before vaccination. Receptor source: a man aged 45-60 years who received an inactivated influenza vaccine.

The V and J genes are TRBV5-1 and TRBJ2-5; 7 bases map to TRBD1. The length of the CDR3 is 15 residues. The ends lost 2 bases at V and 4 bases at J; junction bases unmatched: 8. Germline V CDR1 and CDR2: SGHRS, YFSETQ. The CDR3 sequence: CASSFMTGWRETQYF. In nucleotides, the CDR3 is TGCGCCAGCAGCTTCATGACAGGGTGGAGAGAGACCCAGTACTTC.

This clonotype was observed at least ten times. The genes are TRBV4-1 and TRBJ2-1, with TRBD1 matching over 8 bases. The J segment lost 0 bases and the V segment lost 3 bases, leaving 13 bases of the junction unmatched. The CDR3 length is 19 residues. The germline gives CDR1 MGHRA, CDR2 YSYEKL. The CDR3 here is CASSQQRGTGSSSYNEQFF. DNA for the CDR3: TGCGCCAGCAGCCAGCAACGAGGGACAGGCTCTAGCTCCTACAATGAGCAGTTCTTC.

The chain recombines TRBV4-3 with TRBJ2-5; unclear D gene. Trimming removed 0 bases at V and 4 bases at J, with 15 bases between. The CDR3 contains 16 residues. CDR1 is LGHNA and CDR2 is YSLEER in the germline V gene. CDR3 sequence: CASSQDPAGARETQYF. The CDR3, as DNA: TGCGCCAGCAGCCAAGATCCGGCAGGTGCAAGAGAGACCCAGTACTTC.

This clonotype was counted between two and nine times. V gene TRBV6-1 combines with J gene TRBJ2-3, with 7 bases fitting TRBD2. CDR3 length: 15 amino acids. Trimming removed 6 bases from V and 2 bases from J; junction bases left unmatched: 8. The germline V gene encodes CDR1 MNHNS and CDR2 SASEGT. CDR3 sequence reads: CASRTSVRPTDTQYF. In DNA, the CDR3 is TGTGCCAGCAGAACTAGCGTCCGACCCACAGATACGCAGTATTTT.

This rearrangement joins TRBV7-2 to TRBJ1-1, with 9 bases matching TRBD1. Trimming took 3 bases from V and 1 from J; bases not matched to a gene: 6. The germline gives CDR1 SGHTA, CDR2 FQGNSA. This CDR3 spans 16 amino acids. DNA of the CDR3: TGTGCCAGCAGCTTTACAGGGGGCGCAGAGAACACTGAAGCTTTCTTT. The encoded protein is CASSFTGGAENTEAFF. The complete variable domain, with remaining parts taken from reference TRBV7-2 and TRBJ1-1, reads GAGVSQSPSNKVTEKGKDVELRCDPISGHTALYWYRQSLGQGLEFLIYFQGNSAPDKSGLPSDRFSAERTGGSVSTLTIQRTQQEDSAVYLCASSFTGGAENTEAFFGQGTRLTVV.

CDR3 residues: CASSLDQAYNEQFF. The CDR3 DNA reads TGTGCCAGCAGCTTAGATCAGGCCTACAATGAGCAGTTCTTC. This chain connects TRBV11-3 to TRBJ2-1; D gene unclear. CDR3 length: 14 residues. CDR1 is SGHNT, CDR2 YENEEA, per germline. With 0 bases removed from V and 2 bases from J, the gap between germline ends came to 5 bases.

In this sample, this clonotype turned up a few times. V is TRBV2 and J is TRBJ1-5; D not certain. V lost 3 bases, J lost 0 bases, and 9 bases lay in between. Germline CDR1 is SNHLY and CDR2 is FYNNEI. The CDR3 has 15 amino acids. CDR3 region: CASSDAGYSNQPQHF. In DNA, the CDR3 is TGTGCCAGCAGTGATGCTGGGTATAGCAATCAGCCCCAGCATTTT.

This clonotype was recorded a few times. The chain is built from TRBV20-1 and TRBJ2-7; TRBD1 agrees at 7 bases. CDR1 DFQATT and CDR2 SNEGSKA come from the germline V gene (reference sequence). There are 13 residues in the CDR3. V lost 3 bases to trimming and J lost 2 bases; unmatched junction nucleotides: 4. As DNA, the CDR3 is TGCAGTGCTAGCCCCGGGACAGCCTACGAGCAGTACTTC. Translated, it gives CSASPGTAYEQYF.

The chain has TRBV7-9 and TRBJ2-7, with D possibly matching TRBD2 (6 bases). The CDR3 totals 14 residues. The V and J ends lost 1 base and 5 bases respectively, with 12 bases between them. Germline CDR1 and CDR2: SEHNR and FQNEAQ (reference sequence). The CDR3 protein is CASSLVAGWDEQYF. Written as DNA, the CDR3 is TGTGCCAGCAGCTTAGTGGCGGGGTGGGACGAGCAGTACTTC.

V and J are TRBV6-1 and TRBJ2-1; no clear D gene. Germline CDR1 and CDR2: MNHNS and SASEGT. The CDR3 sequence is 13 residues long. The V end was cut by 10 bases, the J end by 8 bases, with 18 bases between. The CDR3 spells CATRALGSYEQFF. The CDR3 DNA is TGTGCCACCCGGGCCCTAGGATCATATGAGCAGTTCTTC.

V is TRBV28 and J is TRBJ2-7, with D possibly TRBD1 on 5 matching bases. The V and J ends lost 7 bases and 4 bases respectively, with 11 bases between them. The CDR3 is made up of 12 amino acids. In germline, CDR1 is MDHEN, CDR2 SYDVKM. The CDR3 coding sequence is TGTGCCAGCAAGGGGTGCCTTTACGAGCAGTACTTC. Translated, it gives CASKGCLYEQYF.

This clonotype was observed a handful of times. The chain links TRBV12-3 or TRBV12-4 to TRBJ2-1; tentative D call: TRBD1 (5 bases). This CDR3 is built from 15 residues. V was shortened by 7 bases and J by 4 bases, with 17 bases between the two germline ends. This chain's CDR3 is CASTGRQGRYNEQFF. The DNA of the CDR3 is TGTGCCAGCACAGGGCGGCAGGGAAGGTACAATGAGCAGTTCTTC.

V is TRBV6-1 and J is TRBJ1-5, with a possible D match to TRBD1 (5 bases). Germline V gene data show CDR1 as MNHNS and CDR2 as SASEGT. The CDR3 loop spans 14 amino acids. Trimming took off 0 bases at V and 9 bases at J, with 12 bases between the two ends. CDR3 bases: TGTGCCAGCAGTGAAGCGGGGAGGGGTGGGCCCCAGCATTTT. Residues: CASSEAGRGGPQHF.

This clonotype was detected many times. The rearrangement joins TRBV28 to TRBJ1-1; the match to TRBD1 covers 7 bases. CDR1 and CDR2 (germline): MDHEN, SYDVKM. Trimming removed 5 bases from V and 3 bases from J; junction bases left unmatched: 3. The CDR3 consists of 13 residues. For the CDR3, the DNA is TGTGCCAGCAGTAGGGACAGTCACACTGAAGCTTTCTTT. It codes for CASSRDSHTEAFF.

This clonotype was recorded at least ten times. The V gene is TRBV7-9, the J gene TRBJ1-4; D remains ambiguous. From germline, CDR1 is SEHNR and CDR2 FQNEAQ (reference sequence). The CDR3 is made up of 12 amino acids. Trimming stripped 8 bases from V and 8 bases from J, with 12 bases between. The DNA of the CDR3 is TGTGCCAGCGAGATGAACGAGGAAAAACTGTTTTTT. Translated, it gives CASEMNEEKLFF.

This clonotype was counted between two and nine times. Here the CDR3 DNA reads TGTGCCAGCAGCTTCTGGGACACTGAAGCTTTCTTT. It codes for CASSFWDTEAFF. The chain uses TRBV6-2 or TRBV6-3 and TRBJ1-1; D is ambiguous. There are 12 residues in the CDR3. Deletions cut 6 bases from V and 3 bases from J, with 8 bases between. The V gene's germline CDR1 is MNHEY and CDR2 SVGEGT.

This clonotype has just a few counts. The V gene is TRBV12-3 or TRBV12-4, the J gene TRBJ1-4; D is uncertain. V was trimmed by 7 bases and J by 8 bases, leaving 8 bases between them. The CDR3 length is 11 residues. The CDR3: CASTPGEKLFF. CDR3 nucleotides: TGTGCCAGCACTCCGGGGGAAAAACTGTTTTTT.

This clonotype was observed at least ten times. V is TRBV9 and J is TRBJ1-5, with D possibly TRBD1 on 6 matching bases. Trimming shortened V by 0 bases and J by 5 bases, and 6 bases separated the two germline ends. Germline V lookup: CDR1 SGDLS, CDR2 YYNGEE. The length of the CDR3 is 13 residues. CDR3 nucleotide sequence: TGTGCCAGCAGCGTAGGGACAGATCAGCCCCAGCATTTT. Protein: CASSVGTDQPQHF.

This clonotype came up a few times. The J gene is TRBJ1-2, the V gene TRBV7-8; D gene ambiguous. V was pared by 5 bases and J by 4 bases, with 14 bases between. Germline-derived CDR1 and CDR2 are SGHVS and FQNEAQ. CDR3 size: 14 residues. As DNA, the CDR3 is TGTGCCAGCAGCCCCAACCGGGCCCCCTATGGCTACACCTTC. Translation gives CASSPNRAPYGYTF.

This clonotype was seen a few times. J is TRBJ1-2 and V is TRBV30; TRBD1 agrees at 9 bases. Trimming cost V 5 bases and J 8 bases; bases outside gene matches: 3. Germline V CDR1 and CDR2: GTSNPN, SVGIG (reference sequence). The CDR3 contains 11 residues. CDR3 in DNA: TGTGCCTGGGACAGGGGGAAAGGCTACACCTTC. Amino acids: CAWDRGKGYTF.

CDR3 protein: CASSHHDEQYF. In nucleotides, the CDR3 is TGTGCCAGCAGTCACCACGACGAGCAGTACTTC. The genes are TRBV6-2 or TRBV6-3 and TRBJ2-7; D not resolved. The CDR3 totals 11 residues. CDR1 and CDR2 (germline): MNHEY, SVGEGT. V was trimmed by 5 bases and J by 5 bases, leaving 7 bases between them.

This clonotype turned up a few times. V is TRBV12-3 or TRBV12-4 and J is TRBJ2-1; D gene ambiguous. This CDR3 has 14 residues. Trimming shortened V by 3 bases and J by 4 bases, and 10 bases separated the two germline ends. The CDR3 bases are TGTGCCAGCAGTTTCCCCGAACTTTACAATGAGCAGTTCTTC. This translates into CASSFPELYNEQFF.

This clonotype was counted a few times. The chain recombines TRBV2 with TRBJ2-3; no reliable D call. The CDR3 runs 13 residues. Germline CDR1 and CDR2: SNHLY and FYNNEI. With 4 bases removed from V and 2 bases from J, the gap between germline ends came to 7 bases. The CDR3 nucleotides read TGTGCCAGCAGTGCCCATCCCACAGATACGCAGTATTTT. Translated: CASSAHPTDTQYF.

The V gene is TRBV28, the J gene TRBJ2-3; a possible D gene is TRBD2 (6 bases). The V gene's germline CDR1 is MDHEN and CDR2 SYDVKM. Trimming took 7 bases from V and 0 from J, leaving 11 bases between them. This CDR3 has 14 residues. CDR3 sequence: CASKSGLSTDTQYF. Here the CDR3 DNA reads TGTGCCAGCAAGTCAGGACTAAGCACAGATACGCAGTATTTT.

In its sample, this clonotype was seen a few times. The V call is TRBV11-2, the J call TRBJ2-3; D remains ambiguous. There are 15 residues in the CDR3. In germline, CDR1 is SGHAT, CDR2 FQNNGV. V lost 1 base to trimming and J lost 2 bases, with 10 bases between them. CDR3 DNA: TGTGCCAGCAGCTTAGTTAGCAAATCCACAGATACGCAGTATTTT. It is translated as CASSLVSKSTDTQYF.

This clonotype appeared a few times. The gene calls are TRBV20-1 and TRBJ2-3; D gene uncertain. The CDR3 is 13 residues long. From germline, CDR1 is DFQATT and CDR2 SNEGSKA (reference sequence). V gave up 3 bases and J gave up 5 bases, with 12 bases separating them. The CDR3 is CSASRTGRDTQYF. The DNA for the CDR3 is TGCAGTGCTAGCCGGACGGGCAGAGATACGCAGTATTTT.

The rearrangement joins TRBV7-9 to TRBJ2-1, with TRBD2 matching 9 bases. V dropped 4 bases and J dropped 6; count of bases not matched to a gene: 10. Germline-derived CDR1 and CDR2 are SEHNR and FQNEAQ (reference sequence). This CDR3 comprises 16 residues. CDR3 bases: TGTGCCAGCAGCTCTAGGTCCGGGACTAGCTTCAATGAGCAGTTCTTC. It translates to CASSSRSGTSFNEQFF.

V and J are TRBV20-1 and TRBJ1-2, with D perhaps matching TRBD1 (5 bases). CDR3 size: 12 residues. With 6 bases removed from V and 1 base from J, the gap between germline ends came to 9 bases. Germline V lookup: CDR1 DFQATT, CDR2 SNEGSKA (reference sequence). CDR3 sequence: CSAGDVNYGYTF. CDR3 DNA: TGCAGTGCCGGGGACGTTAACTATGGCTACACCTTC.

CDR3 sequence: CASSYPNGGMFEQYF. Written as DNA, the CDR3 is TGTGCCAGCAGTTACCCGAATGGGGGAATGTTCGAGCAGTACTTC. V gene TRBV27 combines with J gene TRBJ2-7; tentatively, D is TRBD1 or TRBD2 (5 bases each). Germline loops: CDR1 MNHEY, CDR2 SMNVEV (reference sequence). Trimming shortened V by 4 bases and J by 6 bases, and 19 bases separated the two germline ends. There are 15 residues in the CDR3.